The rows below give T cell receptor beta chains drawn from one sample of a study of shared T cell receptors in the human thymus. The data were produced by immunoSEQ multiplex PCR, yet TCRdb's version contains in-frame clones alone and is incomplete. The profile shows about 660,000 clones, 70% to 90% of them singletons. The same data also contributed to another study, on human thymus T cells.

The sequenced sample was thymocytes. All receptors come from a boy under two years old with a congenital heart defect. Each CDR3 is given with its conserved first and last residue. D genes are given only for firm matches. Part of the rows lack a size; the others show once, few, many or a class for expanded clones.

clone_size	v_call	d_call	j_call	cdr3_nt	cdr3_aa
.	TRBV5-1	TRBD2	TRBJ2-1	TGCGCCAGCAGCCATCGGACTAGCGGGGTTATCTATGAGCAGTTCTTC	CASSHRTSGVIYEQFF
.	TRBV11-2	.	TRBJ1-3	TGTGCCAGCGCAAGCCGACGGGTCCGGGACACCATATATTTT	CASASRRVRDTIYF
.	TRBV5-1	.	TRBJ1-1	TGCGCCAGCAGCTTGGGGGCATTCCAGAATGTTATGAACACTGAAGCTTTCTTT	CASSLGAFQNVMNTEAFF
.	TRBV29-1	.	TRBJ1-1	TGCAGCGTTGGTGCCTCGGTACAGGATGAAGCTTTCTTT	CSVGASVQDEAFF
once	TRBV4-1	.	TRBJ2-7	TGCGCCAGCAGCCTTCCTCCTAGTCCGTGGCAGTACTTC	CASSLPPSPWQYF
.	TRBV6-1	TRBD1	TRBJ1-2	TGTGCCAGCACCCAGGGACAGGAGAACTATGGCTACACCTTC	CASTQGQENYGYTF
few	TRBV28	.	TRBJ1-3	TGTGCCAGCAGTTTAAAGCGATTCTTCTACTCTGGAAACACCATATATTTT	CASSLKRFFYSGNTIYF
.	TRBV6-5	TRBD2	TRBJ2-1	TGTGCCAGCAGCCACGGGACTAGCGGTTACAATGAGCAGTTCTTC	CASSHGTSGYNEQFF
.	TRBV2	TRBD1	TRBJ2-7	TGTGCCAGCAGTTCCGGGACAGGGGCCTACGAGCAGTACTTC	CASSSGTGAYEQYF
once	TRBV20-1	.	TRBJ2-3	TGCAGGGGGGGAAGCACAGATACGCAGTATTTT	CRGGSTDTQYF
.	TRBV21-1	.	TRBJ2-7	TGTGCCAGCAGCAAAGCACTAGCGGGAGGGCCGCAAGAGCAGTACTTC	CASSKALAGGPQEQYF
.	TRBV6-1	TRBD1	TRBJ1-1	TGTGCCAGCAGCGCACAGGGGATCTTGGGCACTGAAGCTTTCTTT	CASSAQGILGTEAFF
once	TRBV28	.	TRBJ1-5	TGTGCCAGCAGTTTAATGGGGGGGAATCAGCCCCAGCATTTT	CASSLMGGNQPQHF
.	TRBV4-3	TRBD1	TRBJ2-6	TGCGCCAGCAGCCAGACTAGAACGGGACAGGGATACGCTGGGGCCAACGTCCTGACTTTC	CASSQTRTGQGYAGANVLTF
once	TRBV10-3	TRBD2	TRBJ2-5	TGTGCCATCAGCTCAAGACTAGCGGGAGATAATTCCAAAGAGACCCAGTACTTC	CAISSRLAGDNSKETQYF
.	TRBV15	TRBD1	TRBJ1-5	TGTGCCACCAGCAAAGAGACAGGGACCTCGTCTTTGCAGCATTTT	CATSKETGTSSLQHF
.	TRBV7-6	.	TRBJ2-3	TGTGCCAGCAGCCCCCGAGGAGGTAACACAGATACGCAGTATTTT	CASSPRGGNTDTQYF